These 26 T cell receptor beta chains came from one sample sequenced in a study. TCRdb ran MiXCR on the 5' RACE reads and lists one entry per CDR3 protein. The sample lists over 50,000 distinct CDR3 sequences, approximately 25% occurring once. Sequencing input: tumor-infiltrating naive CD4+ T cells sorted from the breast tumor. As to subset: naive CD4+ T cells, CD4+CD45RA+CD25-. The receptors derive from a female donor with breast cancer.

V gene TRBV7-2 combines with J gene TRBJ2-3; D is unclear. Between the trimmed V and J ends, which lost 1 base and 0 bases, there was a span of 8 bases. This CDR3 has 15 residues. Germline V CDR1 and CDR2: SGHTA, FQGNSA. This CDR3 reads CASSLVWASTDTQYF. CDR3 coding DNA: TGTGCCAGCAGCTTAGTTTGGGCTAGCACAGATACGCAGTATTTT.

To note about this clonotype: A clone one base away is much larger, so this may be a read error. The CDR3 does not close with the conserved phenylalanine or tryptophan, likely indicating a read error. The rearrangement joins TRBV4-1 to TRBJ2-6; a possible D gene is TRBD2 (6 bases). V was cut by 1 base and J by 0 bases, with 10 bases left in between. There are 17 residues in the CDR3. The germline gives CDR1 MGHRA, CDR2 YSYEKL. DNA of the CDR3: TGCGCCAGCAGCCAAGGGGAGGCCTTCTCTGGGGCCAACGTCCTGACTTGC. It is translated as CASSQGEAFSGANVLTC.

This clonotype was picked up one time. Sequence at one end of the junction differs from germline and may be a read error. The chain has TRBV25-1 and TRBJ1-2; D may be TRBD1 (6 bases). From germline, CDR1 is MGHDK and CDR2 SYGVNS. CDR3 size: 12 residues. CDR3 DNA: TGTGCCAGCAGAGGACAGACTAAAGGCTGCACCTTC. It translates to CASRGQTKGCTF.

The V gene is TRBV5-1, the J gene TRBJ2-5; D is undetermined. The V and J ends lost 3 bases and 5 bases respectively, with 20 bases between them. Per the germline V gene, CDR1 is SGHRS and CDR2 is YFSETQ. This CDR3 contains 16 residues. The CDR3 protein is CASSSLGSLGGETQYF. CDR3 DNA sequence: TGCGCCAGCAGCTCACTTGGGTCATTGGGTGGCGAGACCCAGTACTTC.

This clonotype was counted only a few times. The DNA for the CDR3 is TGCAGTGTTAGGAGGGACGGATTCTCGGATGGCTACACCTTC. Translation gives CSVRRDGFSDGYTF. This rearrangement joins TRBV20-1 to TRBJ1-2, with D perhaps matching TRBD1 (5 bases). Looked up from germline, CDR1 is DFQATT and CDR2 is SNEGSKA (reference sequence). The CDR3 extends over 14 amino acids. Trimming pared 7 bases from V and 6 bases from J, leaving 21 bases between.

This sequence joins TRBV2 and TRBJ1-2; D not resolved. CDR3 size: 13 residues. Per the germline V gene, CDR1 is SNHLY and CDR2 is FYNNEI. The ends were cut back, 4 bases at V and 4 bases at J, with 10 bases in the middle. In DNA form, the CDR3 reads TGTGCCAGCAGTGGCAGCGGGATCTATGGCTACACCTTC. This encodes CASSGSGIYGYTF.

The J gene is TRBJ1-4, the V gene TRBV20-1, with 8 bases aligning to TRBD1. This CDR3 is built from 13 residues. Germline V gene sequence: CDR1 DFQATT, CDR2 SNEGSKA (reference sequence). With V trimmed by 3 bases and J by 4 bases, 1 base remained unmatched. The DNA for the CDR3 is TGCAGTGCTAGGGACAGGGTTAATGAAAAACTGTTTTTT. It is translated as CSARDRVNEKLFF.

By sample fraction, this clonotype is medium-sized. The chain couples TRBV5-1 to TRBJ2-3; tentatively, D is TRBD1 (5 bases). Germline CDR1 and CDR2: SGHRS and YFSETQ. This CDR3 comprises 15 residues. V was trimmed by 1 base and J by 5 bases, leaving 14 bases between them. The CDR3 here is CASSLSDIQGDTQYF. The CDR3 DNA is TGCGCCAGCAGCTTGTCTGACATCCAGGGAGATACGCAGTATTTT.

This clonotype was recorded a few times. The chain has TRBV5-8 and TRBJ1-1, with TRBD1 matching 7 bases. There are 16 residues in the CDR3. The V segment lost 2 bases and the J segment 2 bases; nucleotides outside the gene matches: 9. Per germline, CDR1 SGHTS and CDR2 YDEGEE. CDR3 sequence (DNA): TGTGCCAGCAGCTTAGAGGGGGCCCGTTATAACACTGAAGCTTTCTTT. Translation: CASSLEGARYNTEAFF.

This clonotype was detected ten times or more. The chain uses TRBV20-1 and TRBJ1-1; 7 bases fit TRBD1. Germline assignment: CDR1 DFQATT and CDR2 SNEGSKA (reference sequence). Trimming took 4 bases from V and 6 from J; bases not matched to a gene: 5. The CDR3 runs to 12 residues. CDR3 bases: TGCAGTGCTACAGAGGGGGCCTCTGAAGCTTTCTTT. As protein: CSATEGASEAFF.

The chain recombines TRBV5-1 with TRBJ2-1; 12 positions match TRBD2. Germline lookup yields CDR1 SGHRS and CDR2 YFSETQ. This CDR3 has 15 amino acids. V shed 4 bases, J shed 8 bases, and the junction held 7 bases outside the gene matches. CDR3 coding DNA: TGCGCCAGCAGCAGGACTAGCGGGACCGGTTATGAGCAGTTCTTC. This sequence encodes CASSRTSGTGYEQFF.

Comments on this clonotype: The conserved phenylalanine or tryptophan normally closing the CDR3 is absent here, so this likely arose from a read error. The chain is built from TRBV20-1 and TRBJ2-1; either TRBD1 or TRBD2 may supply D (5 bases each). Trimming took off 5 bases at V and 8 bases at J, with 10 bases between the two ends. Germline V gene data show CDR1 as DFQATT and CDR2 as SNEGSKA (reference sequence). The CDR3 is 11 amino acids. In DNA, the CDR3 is TGCAGTGCTGCTCAGGGAGATGAGCAGTTCTGC. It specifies CSAAQGDEQFC.

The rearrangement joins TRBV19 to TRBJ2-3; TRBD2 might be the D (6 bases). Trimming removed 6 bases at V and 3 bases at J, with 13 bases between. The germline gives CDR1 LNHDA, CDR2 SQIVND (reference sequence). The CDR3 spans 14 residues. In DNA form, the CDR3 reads TGTGCCAGTAGCGCTAGCGTGGGGACAGATACGCAGTATTTT. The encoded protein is CASSASVGTDTQYF. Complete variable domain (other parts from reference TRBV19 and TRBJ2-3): DGGITQSPKYLFRKEGQNVTLSCEQNLNHDAMYWYRQDPGQGLRLIYYSQIVNDFQKGDIAEGYSVSREKKESFPLTVTSAQKNPTAFYLCASSASVGTDTQYFGPGTRLTVL.

The CDR3 nucleotides read TGTGCCAGCAGCGCCCATCAGGGACAGGGCACAGATACGCAGTATTTT. Protein: CASSAHQGQGTDTQYF. The chain has TRBV9 and TRBJ2-3, with 8 bases matching TRBD1. The CDR3 consists of 16 residues. The germline gives CDR1 SGDLS, CDR2 YYNGEE. Trimming took 3 bases from V and 1 from J; bases not matched to a gene: 7.

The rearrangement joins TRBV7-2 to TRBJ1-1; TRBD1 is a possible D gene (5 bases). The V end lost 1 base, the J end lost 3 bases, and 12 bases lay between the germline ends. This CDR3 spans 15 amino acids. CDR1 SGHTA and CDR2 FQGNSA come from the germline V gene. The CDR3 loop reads CASSLVDSLYTEAFF. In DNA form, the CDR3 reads TGTGCCAGCAGCTTAGTAGACAGCCTGTACACTGAAGCTTTCTTT.

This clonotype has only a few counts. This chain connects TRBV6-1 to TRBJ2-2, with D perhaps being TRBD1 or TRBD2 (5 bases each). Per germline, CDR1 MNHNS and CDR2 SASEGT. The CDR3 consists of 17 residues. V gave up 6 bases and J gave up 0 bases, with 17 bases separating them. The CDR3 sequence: CASREDMWDANTGELFF. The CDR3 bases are TGTGCCAGCAGGGAGGACATGTGGGACGCGAACACCGGGGAGCTGTTTTTT.

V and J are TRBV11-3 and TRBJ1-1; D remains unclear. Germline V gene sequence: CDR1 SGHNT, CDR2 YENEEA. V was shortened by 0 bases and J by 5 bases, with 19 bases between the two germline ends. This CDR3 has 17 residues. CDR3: CASSLDGRPPGGTEAFF. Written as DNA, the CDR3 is TGTGCCAGCAGCTTAGATGGCCGACCGCCCGGCGGGACTGAAGCTTTCTTT.

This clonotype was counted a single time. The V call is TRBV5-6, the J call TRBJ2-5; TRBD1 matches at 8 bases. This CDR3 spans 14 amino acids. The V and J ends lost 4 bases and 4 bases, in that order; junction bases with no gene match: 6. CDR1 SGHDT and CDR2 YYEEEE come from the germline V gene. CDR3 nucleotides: TGTGCCAGCAGCCACAGGACAGGGCGAGAGACCCAGTACTTC. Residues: CASSHRTGRETQYF.

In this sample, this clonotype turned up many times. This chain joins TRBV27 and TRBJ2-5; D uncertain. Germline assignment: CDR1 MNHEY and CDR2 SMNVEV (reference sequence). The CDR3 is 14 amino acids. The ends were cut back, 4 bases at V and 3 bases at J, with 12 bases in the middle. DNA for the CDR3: TGTGCCAGCAGTTCCCGATGGTCGGAAGAGACCCAGTACTTC. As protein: CASSSRWSEETQYF.

CDR3 sequence (DNA): TGCGCCAGCAGCCTACAGGGCACTAATGAAAAACTGTTTTTT. This translates into CASSLQGTNEKLFF. The chain carries TRBV4-1 and TRBJ1-4; D is possibly TRBD1 (6 bases). CDR3 size: 14 residues. With 4 bases removed from V and 2 bases from J, the gap between germline ends came to 8 bases. Per the germline V gene, CDR1 is MGHRA and CDR2 is YSYEKL.

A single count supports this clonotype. The CDR3 protein is CAWSVRSTEAFF. CDR3 bases: TGTGCCTGGAGTGTACGTAGTACAGAAGCTTTCTTT. The chain joins TRBV30 to TRBJ1-1, with no clear D. Looked up from germline, CDR1 is GTSNPN and CDR2 is SVGIG (reference sequence). The CDR3 runs 12 residues. V lost 0 bases to trimming and J lost 8 bases, with 10 bases between them.

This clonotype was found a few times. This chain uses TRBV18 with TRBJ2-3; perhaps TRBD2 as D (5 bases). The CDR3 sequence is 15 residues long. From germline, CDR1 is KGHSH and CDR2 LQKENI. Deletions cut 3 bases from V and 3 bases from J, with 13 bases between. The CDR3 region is CASSPDLGRTDTQYF. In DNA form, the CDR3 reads TGTGCCAGCTCACCGGACTTGGGTCGGACAGATACGCAGTATTTT.

This CDR3 reads CATSESSGASTDTQYF. The CDR3 nucleotides are TGTGCCACCAGTGAGTCAAGCGGGGCTAGCACAGATACGCAGTATTTT. V is TRBV24-1 and J is TRBJ2-3, with 7 bases identical to TRBD2. Per germline, CDR1 KGHDR and CDR2 SFDVKD. CDR3 length equals 16 residues. The V and J ends lost 4 bases and 0 bases, in that order; junction bases with no gene match: 6.

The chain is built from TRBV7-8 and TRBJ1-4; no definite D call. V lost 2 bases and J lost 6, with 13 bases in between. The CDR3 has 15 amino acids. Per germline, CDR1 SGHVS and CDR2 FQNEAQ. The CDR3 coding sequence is TGTGCCAGCAGCTTACGCGGTTTTTTGGATGAAAAACTGTTTTTT. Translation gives CASSLRGFLDEKLFF.

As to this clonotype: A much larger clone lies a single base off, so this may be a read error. DNA for the CDR3: TGCGCCAGCAGTGCCCAAATTTCCTACGAGCAGTACTTC. It codes for CASSAQISYEQYF. The rearrangement joins TRBV5-1 to TRBJ2-7; no clear D. Germline loops: CDR1 SGHRS, CDR2 YFSETQ. V was cut by 5 bases and J by 1 base, with 10 bases left in between. This CDR3 spans 13 amino acids.

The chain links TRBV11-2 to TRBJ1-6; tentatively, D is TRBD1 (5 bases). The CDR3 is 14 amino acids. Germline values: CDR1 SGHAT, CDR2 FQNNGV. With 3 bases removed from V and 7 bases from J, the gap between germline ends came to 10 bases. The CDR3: CASSLVRDNSPLHF. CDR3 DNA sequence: TGTGCCAGCAGCTTGGTGAGGGACAATTCACCCCTCCACTTT.